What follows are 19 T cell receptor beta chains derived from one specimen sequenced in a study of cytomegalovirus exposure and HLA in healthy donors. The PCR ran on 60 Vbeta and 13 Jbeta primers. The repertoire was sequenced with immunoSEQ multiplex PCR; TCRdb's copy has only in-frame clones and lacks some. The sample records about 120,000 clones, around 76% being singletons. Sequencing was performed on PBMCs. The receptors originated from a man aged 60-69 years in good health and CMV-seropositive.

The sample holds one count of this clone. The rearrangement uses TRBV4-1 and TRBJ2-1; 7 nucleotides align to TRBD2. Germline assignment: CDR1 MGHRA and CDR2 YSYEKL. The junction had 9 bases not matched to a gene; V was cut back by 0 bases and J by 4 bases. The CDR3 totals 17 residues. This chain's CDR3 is CASSQDQASGLYNEQFF. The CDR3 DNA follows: TGCGCCAGCAGCCAAGACCAGGCTAGCGGACTTTACAATGAGCAGTTCTTC.

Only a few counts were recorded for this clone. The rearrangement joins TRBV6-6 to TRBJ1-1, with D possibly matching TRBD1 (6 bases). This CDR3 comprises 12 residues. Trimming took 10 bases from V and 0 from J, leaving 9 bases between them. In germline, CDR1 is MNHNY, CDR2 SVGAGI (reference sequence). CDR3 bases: TGTGCCACTCAGGGGTTGAACACTGAAGCTTTCTTT. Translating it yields CATQGLNTEAFF.

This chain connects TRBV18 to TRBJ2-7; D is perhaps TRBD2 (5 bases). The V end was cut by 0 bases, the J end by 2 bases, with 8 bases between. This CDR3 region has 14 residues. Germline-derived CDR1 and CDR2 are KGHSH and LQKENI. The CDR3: CASSPPSEAYEQYF. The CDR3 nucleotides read TGTGCCAGCTCACCACCATCGGAGGCCTACGAGCAGTACTTC.

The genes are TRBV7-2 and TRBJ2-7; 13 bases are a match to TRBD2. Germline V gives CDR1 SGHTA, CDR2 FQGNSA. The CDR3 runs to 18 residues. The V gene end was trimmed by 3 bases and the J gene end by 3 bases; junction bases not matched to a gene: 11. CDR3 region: CASSFGLAGAPRGYEQYF. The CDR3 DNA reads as TGTGCCAGCAGCTTCGGACTAGCGGGGGCTCCTAGGGGCTACGAGCAGTACTTC.

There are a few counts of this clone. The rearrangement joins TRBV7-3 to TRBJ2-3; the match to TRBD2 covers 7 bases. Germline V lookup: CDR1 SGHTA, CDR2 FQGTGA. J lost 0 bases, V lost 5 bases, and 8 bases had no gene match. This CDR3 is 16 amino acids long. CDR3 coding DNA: TGTGCCAGCAGCCTGGAGGGCGGGGGAAGCACAGATACGCAGTATTTT. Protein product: CASSLEGGGSTDTQYF.

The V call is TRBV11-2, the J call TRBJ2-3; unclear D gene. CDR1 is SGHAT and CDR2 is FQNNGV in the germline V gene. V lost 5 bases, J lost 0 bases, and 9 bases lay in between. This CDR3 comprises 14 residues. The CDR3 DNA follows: TGTGCCAGCAGCCTCCAGGCTAGCACAGATACGCAGTATTTT. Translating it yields CASSLQASTDTQYF.

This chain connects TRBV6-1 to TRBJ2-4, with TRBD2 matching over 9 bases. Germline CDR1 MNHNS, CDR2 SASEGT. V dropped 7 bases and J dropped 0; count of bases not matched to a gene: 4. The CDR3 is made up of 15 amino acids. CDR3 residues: CASTTSGLAKNIQYF. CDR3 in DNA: TGTGCCAGCACCACTAGCGGGTTAGCCAAAAACATTCAGTACTTC.

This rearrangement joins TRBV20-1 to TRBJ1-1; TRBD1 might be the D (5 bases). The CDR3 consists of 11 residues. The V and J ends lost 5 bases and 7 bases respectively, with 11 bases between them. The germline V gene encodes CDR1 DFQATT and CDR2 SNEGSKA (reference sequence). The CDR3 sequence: CSAEAGLEAFF. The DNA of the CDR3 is TGCAGTGCTGAGGCAGGGCTTGAAGCTTTCTTT.

The CDR3 DNA reads TGTGCCAGCAGCTTAGTGGGTAGCGGGGGGGCAGATACGCAGTATTTT. Translating gives CASSLVGSGGADTQYF. The gene calls are TRBV11-2 and TRBJ2-3; TRBD2 agrees at 11 bases. This CDR3 comprises 16 residues. Trimming took 1 base from V and 4 from J; bases not matched to a gene: 4. From germline, CDR1 is SGHAT and CDR2 FQNNGV.

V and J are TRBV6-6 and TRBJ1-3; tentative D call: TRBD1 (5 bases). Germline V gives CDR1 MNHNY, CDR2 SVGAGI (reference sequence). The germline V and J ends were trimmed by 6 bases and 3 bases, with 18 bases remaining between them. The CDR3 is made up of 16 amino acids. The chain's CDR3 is CASRTISYGGGNTIYF. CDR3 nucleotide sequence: TGTGCCAGCAGGACAATCTCCTACGGGGGTGGAAACACCATATATTTT.

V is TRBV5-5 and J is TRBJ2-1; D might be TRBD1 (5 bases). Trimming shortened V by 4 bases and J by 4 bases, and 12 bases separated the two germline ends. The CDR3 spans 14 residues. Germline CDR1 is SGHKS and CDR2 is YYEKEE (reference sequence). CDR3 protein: CASSPPTDYNEQFF. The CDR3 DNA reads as TGTGCCAGCAGCCCTCCGACAGATTACAATGAGCAGTTCTTC.

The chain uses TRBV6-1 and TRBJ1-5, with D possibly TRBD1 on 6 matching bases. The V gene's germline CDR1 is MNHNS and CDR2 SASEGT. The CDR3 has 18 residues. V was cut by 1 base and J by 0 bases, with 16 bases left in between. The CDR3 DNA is TGTGCCAGCAGTGAAGGAGGGACACTGAGTTTTAGCAATCAGCCCCAGCATTTT. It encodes CASSEGGTLSFSNQPQHF.

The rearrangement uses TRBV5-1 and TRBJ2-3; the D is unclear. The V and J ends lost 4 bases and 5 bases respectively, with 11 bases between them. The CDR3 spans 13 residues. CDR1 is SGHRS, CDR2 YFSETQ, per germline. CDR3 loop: CASSAVGEDTQYF. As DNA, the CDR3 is TGCGCCAGCAGCGCCGTGGGCGAAGATACGCAGTATTTT.

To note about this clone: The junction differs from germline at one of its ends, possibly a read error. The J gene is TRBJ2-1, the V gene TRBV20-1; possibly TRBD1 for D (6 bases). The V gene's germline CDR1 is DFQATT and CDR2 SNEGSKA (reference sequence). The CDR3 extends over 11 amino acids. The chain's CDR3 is CSPRGSNEQFF. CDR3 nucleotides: TGCAGTCCTAGGGGGAGCAATGAGCAGTTCTTC.

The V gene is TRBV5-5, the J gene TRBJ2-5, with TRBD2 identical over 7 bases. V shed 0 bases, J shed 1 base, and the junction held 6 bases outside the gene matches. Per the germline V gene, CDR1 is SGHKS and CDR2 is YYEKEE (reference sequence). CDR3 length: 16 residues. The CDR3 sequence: CASSLALAEIQETQYF. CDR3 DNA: TGTGCCAGCAGCTTGGCCCTAGCGGAGATCCAAGAGACCCAGTACTTC.

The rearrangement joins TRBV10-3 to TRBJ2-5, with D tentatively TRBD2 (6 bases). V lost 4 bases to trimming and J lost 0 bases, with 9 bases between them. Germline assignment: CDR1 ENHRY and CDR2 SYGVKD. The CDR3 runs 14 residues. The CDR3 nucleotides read TGTGCCATCAGTGGGACGGGGGACCAAGAGACCCAGTACTTC. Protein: CAISGTGDQETQYF.

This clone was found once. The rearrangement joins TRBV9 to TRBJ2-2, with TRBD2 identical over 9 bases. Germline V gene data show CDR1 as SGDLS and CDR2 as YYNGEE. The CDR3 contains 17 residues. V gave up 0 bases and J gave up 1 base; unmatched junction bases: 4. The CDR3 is CASSVVRLAENTGELFF. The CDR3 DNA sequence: TGTGCCAGCAGCGTAGTAAGACTAGCGGAGAACACCGGGGAGCTGTTTTTT. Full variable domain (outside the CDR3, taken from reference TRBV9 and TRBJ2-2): DSGVTQTPKHLITATGQRVTLRCSPRSGDLSVYWYQQSLDQGLQFLIQYYNGEERAKGNILERFSAQQFPDLHSELNLSSLELGDSALYFCASSVVRLAENTGELFFGEGSRLTVL.

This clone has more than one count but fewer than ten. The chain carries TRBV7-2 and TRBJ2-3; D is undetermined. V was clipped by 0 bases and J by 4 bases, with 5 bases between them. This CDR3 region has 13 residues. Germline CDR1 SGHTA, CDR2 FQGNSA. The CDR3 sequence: CASSLARSDTQYF. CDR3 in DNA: TGTGCCAGCAGCTTAGCGAGGTCAGATACGCAGTATTTT.

Here the CDR3 DNA reads TGTGCCAGCAGCCGACAGCCTAATAGCAATCAGCCCCAGCATTTT. Residues: CASSRQPNSNQPQHF. The rearrangement joins TRBV9 to TRBJ1-5; D might be TRBD1 (5 bases). Per the germline V gene, CDR1 is SGDLS and CDR2 is YYNGEE. This CDR3 has 15 amino acids. V was pared by 4 bases and J by 0 bases, with 11 bases between.